The next 18 T cell receptor beta chains were all read from a single sample in a study of shared clonotypes between healthy human individuals. Profiling relied on immunoSEQ multiplex PCR, and the TCRdb table lists in-frame clones only, not all of them. In the table there are 300,000 to 400,000 clones, 73% of which are singletons. Specimen: memory CD4+ T cells sorted from blood. Indicated subset: CD45RA-negative fraction. Receptor source: a man aged 25-40 years in good health.

The chain uses TRBV19 and TRBJ1-5, with D hard to call. The V gene lost 2 bases and the J gene lost 3 bases, with 11 bases spanning the gap. Germline V lookup: CDR1 LNHDA, CDR2 SQIVND (reference sequence). This CDR3 spans 15 amino acids. The CDR3 nucleotides are TGTGCCAGTAGTATACGAGCGGGAACCAATCAGCCCCAGCATTTT. This gives the protein CASSIRAGTNQPQHF.

The V and J genes are TRBV9 and TRBJ2-1, with D uncertain. This CDR3 region has 13 residues. Trimming cost V 0 bases and J 5 bases, with 6 bases left between them. The germline V gene has CDR1 SGDLS and CDR2 YYNGEE. The CDR3 nucleotides read TGTGCCAGCAGCGTAGAAGGAGACAATGAGCAGTTCTTC. Its translation: CASSVEGDNEQFF.

The J gene is TRBJ2-3, the V gene TRBV11-2, with D uncertain. Trimming left V 1 base short and J 2 bases short, with 7 bases between. Germline CDR1 and CDR2: SGHAT and FQNNGV. This CDR3 region has 14 residues. The CDR3 reads CASSLARYTDTQYF. The CDR3 DNA reads TGTGCCAGCAGCTTAGCGCGGTACACAGATACGCAGTATTTT.

This chain uses TRBV29-1 with TRBJ2-4; the D gene is possibly TRBD2 (6 bases). The CDR3 is made up of 14 amino acids. Trimming stripped 7 bases from V and 0 bases from J, with 13 bases between. Germline CDR1 reads SQVTM; CDR2 reads ANQGSEA. Here the CDR3 reads CSALGGTAKNIQYF. The CDR3 DNA follows: TGCAGCGCTTTGGGGGGTACAGCCAAAAACATTCAGTACTTC.

This clone was observed a handful of times. This chain joins TRBV7-2 and TRBJ2-7; TRBD1 matches 9 bases. The trim removed 4 bases at V and 2 bases at J, leaving 3 bases unmatched. Germline V gene data show CDR1 as SGHTA and CDR2 as FQGNSA. The CDR3 has 14 residues. CDR3 protein: CASSWNRGPYEQYF. The CDR3 DNA is TGTGCCAGCAGCTGGAACAGGGGGCCCTACGAGCAGTACTTC.

V usage is TRBV6-1 and J usage is TRBJ1-6, with D perhaps TRBD1 (5 bases). The germline CDR1 and CDR2 sequences are MNHNS and SASEGT. The CDR3 has 18 residues. Deletions cut 0 bases from V and 9 bases from J, with 21 bases between. The CDR3 nucleotides are TGTGCCAGCAGTGAAGCGTGGCCGACAGTGAAAATAGTTTCACCCCTCCACTTT. Residues: CASSEAWPTVKIVSPLHF.

The gene calls are TRBV25-1 and TRBJ2-7; possibly TRBD2 for D (6 bases). Trimming took 1 base from V and 2 from J, leaving 6 bases between them. CDR3 length equals 13 residues. Germline loops: CDR1 MGHDK, CDR2 SYGVNS. CDR3 coding DNA: TGTGCCAGCAGTGAATCTAGCGCCTACGAGCAGTACTTC. It encodes CASSESSAYEQYF.

The V call is TRBV2, the J call TRBJ2-5; D unclear. Germline values: CDR1 SNHLY, CDR2 FYNNEI. The CDR3 covers 12 residues. Between the trimmed V and J ends, which lost 6 bases and 1 base, there was a span of 6 bases. The CDR3 region is CASSAVQETQYF. Written as DNA, the CDR3 is TGTGCCAGCAGCGCCGTCCAAGAGACCCAGTACTTC. The whole variable domain, filled in from reference TRBV2 and TRBJ2-5, reads EPEVTQTPSHQVTQMGQEVILRCVPISNHLYFYWYRQILGQKVEFLVSFYNNEISEKSEIFDDQFSVERPDGSNFTLKIRSTKLEDSAMYFCASSAVQETQYFGPGTRLLVL.

V and J are TRBV10-3 and TRBJ1-2; no definite D call. The CDR3 runs 12 residues. The germline CDR1 and CDR2 sequences are ENHRY and SYGVKD. V gave up 2 bases and J gave up 2 bases, with 3 bases separating them. CDR3 in amino acids: CAISEGNYGYTF. The CDR3 DNA sequence: TGTGCCATCAGTGAGGGGAACTATGGCTACACCTTC.

The V and J genes are TRBV2 and TRBJ2-1, with D tentatively TRBD1 (5 bases). Trimming left V 2 bases short and J 2 bases short, with 10 bases between. There are 15 residues in the CDR3. The germline V gene encodes CDR1 SNHLY and CDR2 FYNNEI. The CDR3 DNA is TGTGCCAGCAGTGAATTTGGGGCTGCCTACAATGAGCAGTTCTTC. Translating gives CASSEFGAAYNEQFF.

This chain connects TRBV5-1 to TRBJ2-1; 15 positions agree with TRBD2. The germline V gene encodes CDR1 SGHRS and CDR2 YFSETQ. The CDR3 loop spans 20 amino acids. V was pared by 2 bases and J by 1 base, with 10 bases of the junction left unmatched. CDR3 amino acids: CASSLLPLGLAGGSYNEQFF. CDR3 bases: TGCGCCAGCAGCTTACTACCTCTCGGACTAGCGGGAGGGTCCTACAATGAGCAGTTCTTC.

The chain combines TRBV29-1 with TRBJ2-1, with 7 bases matching TRBD2. The J segment lost 5 bases and the V segment lost 7 bases, leaving 11 bases of the junction unmatched. Germline V gene lookup returns CDR1 SQVTM and CDR2 ANQGSEA. The CDR3 loop spans 14 amino acids. The CDR3 DNA is TGCAGCGCTGCATCCGGGACTATGGACAATGAGCAGTTCTTC. Translation gives CSAASGTMDNEQFF.

The chain is built from TRBV28 and TRBJ2-3, with TRBD2 matching over 15 bases. The length of the CDR3 is 20 residues. Germline CDR1 is MDHEN and CDR2 is SYDVKM. Trimming at V came to 8 bases and at J to 2 bases, leaving 17 bases not matched to a gene. The chain's CDR3 is CASWQAGLAGGVSHTDTQYF. The CDR3 DNA reads TGTGCCAGCTGGCAGGCAGGACTAGCGGGAGGGGTCTCCCACACAGATACGCAGTATTTT.

The V gene is TRBV10-3, the J gene TRBJ1-2, with 7 bases lining up with TRBD1. The germline gives CDR1 ENHRY, CDR2 SYGVKD. The CDR3 spans 13 residues. V shed 6 bases and J 6 bases; nucleotides not matched to a gene: 7. The CDR3 bases are TGTGCCATCAGCGAAACCGGGACAGATGGCTACACCTTC. Its protein is CAISETGTDGYTF.

A remark on this clone: The junction does not match germline at one end; this may be a read error. V usage is TRBV7-7 and J usage is TRBJ1-3, with D tentatively TRBD1 (5 bases). Germline loops: CDR1 SSHAT, CDR2 FNYEAQ (reference sequence). The CDR3 runs to 16 residues. CDR3 amino acids: CASSLGSGTSGNTIYF. CDR3 DNA: TGTGCTAGCAGCTTAGGGTCAGGGACCTCTGGAAACACCATATATTTT.

This clone was detected many times. At the DNA level, this CDR3 is encoded by other sequences in the same sample as well. The chain links TRBV2 to TRBJ1-2; D gene ambiguous. Trimming pared 3 bases from V and 8 bases from J, leaving 16 bases between. This CDR3 has 14 amino acids. Germline V lookup: CDR1 SNHLY, CDR2 FYNNEI. In nucleotides, the CDR3 is TGTGCCAGCAGTGACAGAAGGTTGGGTGGGGGCTACACCTTC. As protein: CASSDRRLGGGYTF.

This clone was observed a handful of times. The chain uses TRBV5-6 and TRBJ2-1; D not resolved. V lost 0 bases and J lost 6, with 1 base in between. The CDR3 spans 11 residues. The germline gives CDR1 SGHDT, CDR2 YYEEEE. The DNA for the CDR3 is TGTGCCAGCAGCTTGGGCAATGAGCAGTTCTTC. Its translation is CASSLGNEQFF.

V and J are TRBV6-5 and TRBJ1-2; 9 nucleotides align to TRBD1. J lost 6 bases, V lost 6 bases, and 5 bases had no gene match. This CDR3 has 13 amino acids. The germline V gene encodes CDR1 MNHEY and CDR2 SVGAGI. Written as DNA, the CDR3 is TGTGCCAGCAGAGCCGGGACAGGGCATGGCTACACCTTC. This encodes CASRAGTGHGYTF.